The TCR beta chain described here comes from a study of cytomegalovirus exposure and HLA in healthy donors. As to this clone: Its antigen is unknown.

Germline V gene lookup returns CDR1 SGHDN and CDR2 FVKESK. This CDR3 has 14 amino acids. Trimming stripped 5 bases from V and 5 bases from J, with 12 bases between. Both 60 Vbeta primers and 13 Jbeta primers went into the PCR. Per the study methods: Counted up in a later analysis, unique TCR beta chains came to some 72 million, with about 9.9 million shared. Assay used: immunoSEQ multiplex PCR; TCRdb lists only in-frame clones, some missing. The V and J calls and clone size were taken over from that table, and D and trimming were inferred from the DNA. The sample yields around 220,000 clones, roughly 70% seen once. General study points: Analysis was carried out at a later point, and it linked a missense DCLRE1C variant to TCR beta V- and J-gene trimming. Among the CMV-associated chains, three were confirmed in vitro as specific for CMV antigens. Later analysis suggested links between common viral pathogens and several top significant clusters.

The sequencing sample was made of PBMCs. This clonotype originated in a woman in her 30s in good health and CMV-seronegative. The genes are TRBV14 and TRBJ2-2; tentatively, D is TRBD2 (5 bases). The CDR3 protein is CASSYFEGTGELFF. The CDR3, as DNA: TGTGCCAGCAGCTATTTTGAGGGTACCGGGGAGCTGTTTTTT.